This paragraph reports one T cell receptor beta chain. Germline CDR1 and CDR2: SGHKS and YYEKEE (reference sequence). V shed 3 bases, J shed 5 bases, and the junction held 7 bases outside the gene matches. CDR3 size: 15 residues. The sample comes from a study of neoadjuvant nivolumab and ipilimumab in lung cancer. Clones were read by immunoSEQ multiplex PCR, and TCRdb kept only the in-frame ones, dropping some. The sample has some 38,000 clones, about 88% seen once. Sample: peripheral blood, taken before neoadjuvant nivolumab, alone or with ipilimumab. The rearrangement joins TRBV5-5 to TRBJ2-5; 10 bases line up with TRBD1. The sequence derives from an adult with non-small cell lung cancer. Written as DNA, the CDR3 is TGTGCCAGCAGCTCCGGGACAGGGGCGAGGGAGACCCAGTACTTC. Its protein is CASSSGTGARETQYF.